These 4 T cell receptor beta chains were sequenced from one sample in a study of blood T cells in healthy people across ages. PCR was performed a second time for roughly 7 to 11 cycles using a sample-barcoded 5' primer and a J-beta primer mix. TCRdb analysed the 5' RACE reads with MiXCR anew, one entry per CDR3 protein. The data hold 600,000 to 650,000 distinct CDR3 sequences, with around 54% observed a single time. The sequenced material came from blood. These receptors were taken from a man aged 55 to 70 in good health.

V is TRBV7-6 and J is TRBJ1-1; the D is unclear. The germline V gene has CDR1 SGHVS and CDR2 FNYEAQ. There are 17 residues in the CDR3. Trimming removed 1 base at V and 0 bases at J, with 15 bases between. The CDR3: CASSLGNAVRMNTEAFF. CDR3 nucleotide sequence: TGTGCCAGCAGCTTAGGTAACGCGGTACGAATGAACACTGAAGCTTTCTTT.

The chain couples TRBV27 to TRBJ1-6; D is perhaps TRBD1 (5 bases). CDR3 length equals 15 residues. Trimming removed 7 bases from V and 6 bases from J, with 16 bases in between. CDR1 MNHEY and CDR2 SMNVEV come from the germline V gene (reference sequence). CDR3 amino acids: CASTPGGTGNSPLHF. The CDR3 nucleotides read TGTGCCAGCACCCCTGGGGGGACCGGTAATTCACCCCTCCACTTT.

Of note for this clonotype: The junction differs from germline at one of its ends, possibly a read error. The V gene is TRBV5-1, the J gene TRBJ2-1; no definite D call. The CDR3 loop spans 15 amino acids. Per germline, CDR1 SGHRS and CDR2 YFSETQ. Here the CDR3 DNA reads TGCGCCAGCAGCTTGGTTGTCACAGCCTACAACGAGCAGTTCTTC. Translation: CASSLVVTAYNEQFF.

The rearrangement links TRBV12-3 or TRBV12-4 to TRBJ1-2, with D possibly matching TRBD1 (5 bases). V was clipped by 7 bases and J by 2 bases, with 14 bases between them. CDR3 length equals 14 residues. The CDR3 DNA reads TGTGCCAGCACCCCTAACAGGCCCAACTATGGCTACACCTTC. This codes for CASTPNRPNYGYTF.